This T cell receptor beta chain appears in the sequencing data of a study of T-cell reconstitution after alpha-beta-depleted transplantation in children. On this clonotype itself: Antigen: not known.

The study, taken as a whole, reports: There were reportedly several hundred expanded graft clones from which alpha-beta T cells came about two months after transplant.

Unique molecular identifiers were built into the TCRbeta library. TCRdb recomputed calls from the PCR reads with MiXCR, one row per CDR3 protein. The profile shows 700,000 or so distinct CDR3 sequences, roughly 14% of them singletons. The junction had 17 bases not matched to a gene; V was cut back by 6 bases and J by 6 bases. Per the germline V gene, CDR1 is SGHAT and CDR2 is FQNNGV. The CDR3 has 17 amino acids. This TCR was recovered from a girl aged 2-15 years with congenital amegakaryocytic thrombocytopenia, due to receive a stem cell transplant. The J gene is TRBJ2-1, the V gene TRBV11-2, with 7 positions matching TRBD2. Sequencing used PBMCs, obtained before TCRalphabeta/CD19-depleted stem cell transplant. The CDR3: CASRSNRGGSLGNEQFF. In nucleotides, the CDR3 is TGTGCCAGCAGATCCAATCGGGGCGGGAGTCTGGGCAATGAGCAGTTCTTC.